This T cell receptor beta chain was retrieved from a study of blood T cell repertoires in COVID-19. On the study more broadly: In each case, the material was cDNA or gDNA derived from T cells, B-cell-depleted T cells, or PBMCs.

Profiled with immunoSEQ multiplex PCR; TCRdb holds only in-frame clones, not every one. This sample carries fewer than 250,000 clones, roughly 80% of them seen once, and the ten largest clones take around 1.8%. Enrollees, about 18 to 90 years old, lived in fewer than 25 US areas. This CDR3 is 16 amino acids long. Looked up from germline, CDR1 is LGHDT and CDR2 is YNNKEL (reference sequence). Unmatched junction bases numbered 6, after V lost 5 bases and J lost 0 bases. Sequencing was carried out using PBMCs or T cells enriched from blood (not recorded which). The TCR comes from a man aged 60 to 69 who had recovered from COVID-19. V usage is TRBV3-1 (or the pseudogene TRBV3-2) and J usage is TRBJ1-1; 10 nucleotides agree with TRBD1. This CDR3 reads CASSDPGQGMNTEAFF. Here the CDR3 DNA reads TGTGCCAGCAGCGATCCGGGACAGGGGATGAACACTGAAGCTTTCTTT.